The 19 T cell receptor beta chains reported below all come from one sample, sequenced in a study of cytomegalovirus exposure and HLA in healthy donors (dated by TCRdb to 2015 to 2018). The receptor library was made with the immunoSEQ multiplex PCR assay. A mixture of 60 forward primers for TCR Vbeta segments and 13 reverse primers for TCR Jbeta segments was used in the multiplex PCR. The immuneACCESS repertoire file appears here via TCRdb, limited to in-frame rearrangements. These files lack a portion of the clones; in checked studies, under half of the deficit traces to unresolved V genes, and the cause of the others is not known. Recorded for this sample are more than 40,000 clones; roughly 51% of them occurred a single time. 6% of the sample goes to the ten largest clones. Sequenced sample: PBMCs. The source of these receptors is a man aged 60 to 75 in good health and CMV-seronegative.

The chain recombines TRBV5-6 with TRBJ2-1, with D possibly TRBD2 on 5 matching bases. Germline-derived CDR1 and CDR2 are SGHDT and YYEEEE. The CDR3 spans 15 residues. V lost 2 bases, J lost 2 bases, and 11 bases lay in between. CDR3 sequence: CASSFRGSAYNEQFF. Here the CDR3 DNA reads TGTGCCAGCAGCTTCCGTGGGAGTGCCTACAATGAGCAGTTCTTC.

This clone was seen a few times. J is TRBJ2-2 and V is TRBV5-4, with 9 bases identical to TRBD2. Germline-derived CDR1 and CDR2 are SGHNT and YYREEE (reference sequence). With 3 bases clipped from V and 1 base from J, the junction kept 4 bases outside the gene matches. CDR3 length: 16 residues. CDR3: CASSSGLARNTGELFF. The CDR3 DNA follows: TGTGCCAGCAGCTCCGGACTAGCGAGGAACACCGGGGAGCTGTTTTTT. Full variable domain (missing parts from reference TRBV5-4 and TRBJ2-2): ETGVTQSPTHLIKTRGQQVTLRCSSQSGHNTVSWYQQALGQGPQFIFQYYREEENGRGNFPPRFSGLQFPNYSSELNVNALELDDSALYLCASSSGLARNTGELFFGEGSRLTVL.

V gene TRBV11-2 combines with J gene TRBJ1-3, with 10 bases fitting TRBD1. CDR1 and CDR2 (germline): SGHAT, FQNNGV. V lost 5 bases, J lost 2 bases, and 6 bases stayed unmatched. This CDR3 has 16 residues. The CDR3: CASSQDRGRPGNTIYF. The CDR3 region has the DNA TGTGCCAGCAGCCAAGACAGGGGGCGGCCTGGAAACACCATATATTTT.

The chain is built from TRBV27 and TRBJ1-4; D not certain. This CDR3 comprises 15 residues. Looked up from germline, CDR1 is MNHEY and CDR2 is SMNVEV (reference sequence). V lost 8 bases to trimming and J lost 0 bases, with 13 bases between them. The CDR3 coding sequence is TGTGCCAGCCGGCGGGGAGTGGCAACTAATGAAAAACTGTTTTTT. Its protein product is CASRRGVATNEKLFF.

The CDR3 coding sequence is TGTGCCAGCAGCTTAGCGCCAGACACTGAAGCTTTCTTT. Its translation: CASSLAPDTEAFF. V gene TRBV11-1 combines with J gene TRBJ1-1; D not resolved. This CDR3 region has 13 residues. The germline V and J ends were trimmed by 0 bases and 3 bases, with 5 bases remaining between them. From germline, CDR1 is SGHAT and CDR2 FQDESV (reference sequence).

The V call is TRBV15, the J call TRBJ2-1; D is ambiguous. The germline CDR1 and CDR2 sequences are LNHNV and YYDKDF (reference sequence). This CDR3 is built from 15 residues. Trimming pared 1 base from V and 4 bases from J, leaving 11 bases between. This chain's CDR3 is CATSRVTQSYNEQFF. The CDR3 DNA follows: TGTGCCACCAGCAGAGTCACACAGAGTTACAATGAGCAGTTCTTC. The variable domain in full, completed from reference TRBV15 and TRBJ2-1, reads DAMVIQNPRYQVTQFGKPVTLSCSQTLNHNVMYWYQQKSSQAPKLLFHYYDKDFNNEADTPDNFQSRRPNTSFCFLDIRSPGLGDTAMYLCATSRVTQSYNEQFFGPGTRLTVL.

J is TRBJ1-5 and V is TRBV28, with unresolved D. Trimming pared 2 bases from V and 0 bases from J, leaving 8 bases between. The V gene's germline CDR1 is MDHEN and CDR2 SYDVKM. The CDR3 covers 15 residues. The CDR3 DNA is TGTGCCAGCAGTTTACGGCGGTATAGCAATCAGCCCCAGCATTTT. It yields the protein CASSLRRYSNQPQHF. Drawing the rest from reference TRBV28 and TRBJ1-5, the complete variable domain is DVKVTQSSRYLVKRTGEKVFLECVQDMDHENMFWYRQDPGLGLRLIYFSYDVKMKEKGDIPEGYSVSREKKERFSLILESASTNQTSMYLCASSLRRYSNQPQHFGDGTRLSIL.

This clone was counted a single time. The chain carries TRBV5-8 and TRBJ1-2, with 8 nucleotides matching TRBD1. The CDR3 contains 14 residues. CDR1 is SGHTS and CDR2 is YDEGEE in the germline V gene. V lost 6 bases and J lost 4; bases outside the gene matches: 8. DNA for the CDR3: TGTGCCAGCACCGACAGGGGACGAGGCTATGGCTACACCTTC. It codes for CASTDRGRGYGYTF.

This clone was detected a few times. The chain is built from TRBV15 and TRBJ1-2, with 7 bases that match TRBD1. The CDR3 length is 13 residues. V was pared by 1 base and J by 4 bases, with 0 bases of the junction left unmatched. Germline CDR1 is LNHNV and CDR2 is YYDKDF (reference sequence). CDR3: CATSRGQGYGYTF. DNA for the CDR3: TGTGCCACCAGCAGAGGACAGGGCTATGGCTACACCTTC.

This clone has more than one count but fewer than ten. The rearrangement uses TRBV6-5 and TRBJ2-7; TRBD1 aligns across 10 bases. From germline, CDR1 is MNHEY and CDR2 SVGAGI. The CDR3 has 14 residues. The V and J ends lost 8 bases and 6 bases, in that order; junction bases with no gene match: 10. The CDR3: CASRLRTGGREQYF. The CDR3 bases are TGTGCCAGCCGCCTCAGGACAGGGGGACGCGAGCAGTACTTC.

The V call is TRBV7-8, the J call TRBJ2-7; D not resolved. Per the germline V gene, CDR1 is SGHVS and CDR2 is FQNEAQ. Trimming took 4 bases from V and 3 from J, leaving 10 bases between them. The CDR3 totals 13 residues. The CDR3 spells CASSSRVNYEQYF. Written as DNA, the CDR3 is TGTGCCAGCAGCTCTCGGGTTAACTACGAGCAGTACTTC.

This clone was detected only once. The chain has TRBV13 and TRBJ1-5; unclear D gene. Per germline, CDR1 PRHDT and CDR2 FYEKMQ (reference sequence). Trimming left V 3 bases short and J 4 bases short, with 4 bases between. This CDR3 region has 12 residues. The CDR3 loop is CASSLSNQPQHF. The DNA for the CDR3 is TGTGCCAGCAGCTTGTCTAATCAGCCCCAGCATTTT.

This chain connects TRBV29-1 to TRBJ2-5; D may be TRBD1 (6 bases). Per the germline V gene, CDR1 is SQVTM and CDR2 is ANQGSEA. V lost 8 bases to trimming and J lost 5 bases, with 18 bases between them. There are 13 residues in the CDR3. DNA for the CDR3: TGCAGCACACGGTCATCAGGGGCTGAGACCCAGTACTTC. Residues: CSTRSSGAETQYF.

The chain recombines TRBV15 with TRBJ1-1; 7 bases are a match to TRBD1. The CDR3 runs to 15 residues. The V and J ends lost 3 bases and 6 bases, in that order; junction bases with no gene match: 10. Germline CDR1 and CDR2: LNHNV and YYDKDF (reference sequence). The CDR3 coding sequence is TGTGCCACCAGCAGGGGGGTAGATCAGGGGGCTGAAGCTTTCTTT. It specifies CATSRGVDQGAEAFF.

The chain employs TRBV5-1 and TRBJ2-5, with D possibly TRBD1 on 6 matching bases. The CDR3 has 14 residues. Trimming stripped 3 bases from V and 2 bases from J, with 11 bases between. The germline V gene encodes CDR1 SGHRS and CDR2 YFSETQ. The CDR3 loop is CASSSTGGQETQYF. The CDR3 DNA reads as TGCGCCAGCAGCTCGACAGGAGGTCAAGAGACCCAGTACTTC. Based on the CDR3 plus reference TRBV5-1 and TRBJ2-5, the full variable domain is KAGVTQTPRYLIKTRGQQVTLSCSPISGHRSVSWYQQTPGQGLQFLFEYFSETQRNKGNFPGRFSGRQFSNSRSEMNVSTLELGDSALYLCASSSTGGQETQYFGPGTRLLVL.

Here the CDR3 reads CASGAASNYGYTF. The CDR3 nucleotides read TGTGCCAGCGGGGCAGCCTCTAACTATGGCTACACCTTC. This chain joins TRBV2 and TRBJ1-2, with D possibly TRBD1 on 5 matching bases. Trimming shortened V by 8 bases and J by 0 bases, and 10 bases separated the two germline ends. Germline V gene lookup returns CDR1 SNHLY and CDR2 FYNNEI. The CDR3 runs 13 residues.

This rearrangement joins TRBV19 to TRBJ1-2; D uncertain. CDR1 is LNHDA and CDR2 is SQIVND in the germline V gene (reference sequence). V dropped 0 bases and J dropped 10 bases, with 9 bases sitting between them. The CDR3 consists of 12 residues. The CDR3: CASSIDPVAYTF. CDR3 bases: TGTGCCAGTAGTATAGATCCAGTTGCCTACACCTTC.

The gene calls are TRBV5-1 and TRBJ2-7; D might be TRBD2 (5 bases). The V gene lost 4 bases and the J gene lost 0 bases, with 8 bases spanning the gap. The germline V gene has CDR1 SGHRS and CDR2 YFSETQ. The CDR3 is 13 residues long. In DNA, the CDR3 is TGCGCCAGCAGCCGAGAGGGCTCCTACGAGCAGTACTTC. As protein: CASSREGSYEQYF.

The chain recombines TRBV5-1 with TRBJ2-1, with D maybe TRBD2 (6 bases). Trimming pared 7 bases from V and 6 bases from J, leaving 26 bases between. In germline, CDR1 is SGHRS, CDR2 YFSETQ. The CDR3 length is 17 residues. The CDR3 sequence is CASSRGGSGPTANEQFF. As DNA, the CDR3 is TGCGCCAGCTCCCGAGGAGGTAGCGGCCCCACGGCCAATGAGCAGTTCTTC. The full variable domain, with the rest looked up from reference TRBV5-1 and TRBJ2-1, is KAGVTQTPRYLIKTRGQQVTLSCSPISGHRSVSWYQQTPGQGLQFLFEYFSETQRNKGNFPGRFSGRQFSNSRSEMNVSTLELGDSALYLCASSRGGSGPTANEQFFGPGTRLTVL.